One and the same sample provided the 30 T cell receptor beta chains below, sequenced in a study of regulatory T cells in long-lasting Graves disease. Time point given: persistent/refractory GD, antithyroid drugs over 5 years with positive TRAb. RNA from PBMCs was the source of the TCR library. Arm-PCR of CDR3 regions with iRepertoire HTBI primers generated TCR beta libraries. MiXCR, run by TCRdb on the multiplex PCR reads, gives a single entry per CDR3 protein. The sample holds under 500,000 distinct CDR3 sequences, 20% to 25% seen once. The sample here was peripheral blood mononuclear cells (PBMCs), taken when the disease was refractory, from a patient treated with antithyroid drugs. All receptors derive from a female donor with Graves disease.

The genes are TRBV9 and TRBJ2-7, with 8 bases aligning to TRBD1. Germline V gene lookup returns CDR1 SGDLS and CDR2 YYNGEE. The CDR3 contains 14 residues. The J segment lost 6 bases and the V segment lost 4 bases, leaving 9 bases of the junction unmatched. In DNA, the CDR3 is TGTGCCAGCAGCCCCCGACAGGGGAGTGGCGAGCAGTACTTC. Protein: CASSPRQGSGEQYF.

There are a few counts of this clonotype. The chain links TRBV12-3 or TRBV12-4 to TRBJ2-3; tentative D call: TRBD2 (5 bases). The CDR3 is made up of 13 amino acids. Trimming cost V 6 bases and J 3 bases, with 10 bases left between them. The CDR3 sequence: CASRSGDTDTQYF. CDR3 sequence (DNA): TGTGCCAGCAGGTCCGGGGATACAGATACGCAGTATTTT.

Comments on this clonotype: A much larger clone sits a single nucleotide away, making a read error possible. The CDR3 protein is CASTEGSASGVYEQYF. The CDR3 DNA is TGTGCCAGCACTGAGGGGTCGGCTAGCGGGGTCTACGAGCAGTACTTC. The rearrangement links TRBV6-2 or TRBV6-3 to TRBJ2-7; 9 bases are a match to TRBD2. Germline trimming cut 7 bases from V and 3 bases from J; bases unmatched to any gene: 13. This CDR3 is built from 16 residues. The germline V gene encodes CDR1 MNHEY and CDR2 SVGEGT.

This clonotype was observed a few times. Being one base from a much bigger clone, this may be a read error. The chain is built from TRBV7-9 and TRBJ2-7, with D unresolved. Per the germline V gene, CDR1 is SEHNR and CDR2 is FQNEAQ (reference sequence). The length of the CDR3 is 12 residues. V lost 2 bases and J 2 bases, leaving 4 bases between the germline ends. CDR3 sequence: CASSLFAYEQYF. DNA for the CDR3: TGTGCCAGCAGCTTATTCGCCTACGAGCAGTACTTC.

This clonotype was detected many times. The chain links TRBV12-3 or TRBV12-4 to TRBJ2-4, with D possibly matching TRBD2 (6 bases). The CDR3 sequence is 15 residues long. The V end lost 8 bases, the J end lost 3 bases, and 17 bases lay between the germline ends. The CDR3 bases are TGTGCCAGCTCATCCCTGGGGGGAATCAAAAACATTCAGTACTTC. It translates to CASSSLGGIKNIQYF.

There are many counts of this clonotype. CDR3 DNA: TGTGCCAGCAGTTTGCCGCTAAGAGGGAGAGAGACCCAGTACTTC. This encodes CASSLPLRGRETQYF. This chain uses TRBV28 with TRBJ2-5, with D possibly matching TRBD2 (5 bases). The germline CDR1 and CDR2 sequences are MDHEN and SYDVKM. The CDR3 length is 15 residues. Trimming cost V 3 bases and J 4 bases, with 15 bases left between them.

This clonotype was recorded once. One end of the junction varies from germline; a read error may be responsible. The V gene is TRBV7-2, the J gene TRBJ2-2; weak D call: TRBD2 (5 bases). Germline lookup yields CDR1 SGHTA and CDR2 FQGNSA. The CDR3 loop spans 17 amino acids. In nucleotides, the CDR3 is TGTGTCAGCAGCGCACCCCTGAGCGGAGTGAACACCGGGGAGCTGTTTTTT. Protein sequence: CVSSAPLSGVNTGELFF.

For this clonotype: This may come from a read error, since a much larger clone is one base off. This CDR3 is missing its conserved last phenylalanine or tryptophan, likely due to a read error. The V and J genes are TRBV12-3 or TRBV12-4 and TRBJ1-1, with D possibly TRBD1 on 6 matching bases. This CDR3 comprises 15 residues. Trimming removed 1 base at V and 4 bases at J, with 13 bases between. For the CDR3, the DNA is TGTGCCAGCAGTTTAGAAGTAGGGGGGGCCACTGAAGCTTTCTCT. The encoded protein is CASSLEVGGATEAFS.

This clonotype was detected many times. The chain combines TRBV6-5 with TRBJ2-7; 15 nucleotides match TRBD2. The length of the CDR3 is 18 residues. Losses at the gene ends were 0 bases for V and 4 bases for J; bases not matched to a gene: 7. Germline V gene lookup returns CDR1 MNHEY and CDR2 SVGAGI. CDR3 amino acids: CASSYSPGTSGRYYEQYF. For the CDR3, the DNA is TGTGCCAGCAGTTACTCTCCCGGGACTAGCGGGAGGTATTACGAGCAGTACTTC.

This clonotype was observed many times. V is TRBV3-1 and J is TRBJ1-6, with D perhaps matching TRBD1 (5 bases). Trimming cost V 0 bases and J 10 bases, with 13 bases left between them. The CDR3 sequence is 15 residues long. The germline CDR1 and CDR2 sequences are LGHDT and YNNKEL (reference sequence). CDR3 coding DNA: TGTGCCAGCAGCCAAGATGAGGGGCGCTTATCACCCCTCCACTTT. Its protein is CASSQDEGRLSPLHF.

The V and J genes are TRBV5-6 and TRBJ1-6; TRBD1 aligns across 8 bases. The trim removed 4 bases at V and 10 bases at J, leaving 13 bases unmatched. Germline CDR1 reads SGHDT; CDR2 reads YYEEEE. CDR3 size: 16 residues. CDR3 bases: TGTGCCAGCAGCACCGATACAGGGGGGCGGCACTCACCCCTCCACTTT. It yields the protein CASSTDTGGRHSPLHF.

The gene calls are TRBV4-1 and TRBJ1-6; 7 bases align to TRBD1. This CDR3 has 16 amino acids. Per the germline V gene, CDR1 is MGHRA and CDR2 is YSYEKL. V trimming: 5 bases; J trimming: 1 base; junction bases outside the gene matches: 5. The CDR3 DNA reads TGCGCCAGCAGCACAGGGGTAGGATCCTATAATTCACCCCTCCACTTT. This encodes CASSTGVGSYNSPLHF.

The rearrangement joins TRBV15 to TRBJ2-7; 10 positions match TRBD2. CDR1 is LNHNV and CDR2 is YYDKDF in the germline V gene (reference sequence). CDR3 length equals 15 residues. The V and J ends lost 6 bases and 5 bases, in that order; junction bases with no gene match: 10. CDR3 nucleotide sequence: TGTGCCACCAGTGTGGAGCGGGAGGGCCGGGACGAGCAGTACTTC. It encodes CATSVEREGRDEQYF.

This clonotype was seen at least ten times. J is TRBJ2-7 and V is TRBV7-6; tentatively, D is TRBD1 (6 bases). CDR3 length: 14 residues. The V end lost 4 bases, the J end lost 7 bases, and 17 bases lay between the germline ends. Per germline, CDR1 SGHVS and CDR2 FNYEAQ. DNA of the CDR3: TGTGCCAGCAGCTCCTTGCAGGGGAGTCGGGAGCAGTACTTC. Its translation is CASSSLQGSREQYF.

As DNA, the CDR3 is TGTGCCAGCAGGCGGACACAGAACACTGAAGCTTTCTTT. Protein product: CASRRTQNTEAFF. This sequence joins TRBV14 and TRBJ1-1; maybe TRBD1 (5 bases). The germline V gene encodes CDR1 SGHDN and CDR2 FVKESK. This CDR3 is built from 13 residues. V lost 6 bases and J lost 1, with 9 bases in between.

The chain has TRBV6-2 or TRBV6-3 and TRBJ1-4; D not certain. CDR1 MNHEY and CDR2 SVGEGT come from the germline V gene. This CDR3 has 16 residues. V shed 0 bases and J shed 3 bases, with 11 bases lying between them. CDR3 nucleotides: TGTGCCAGCAGTTACTCGGAACCTGCGGCTAATGAAAAACTGTTTTTT. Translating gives CASSYSEPAANEKLFF.

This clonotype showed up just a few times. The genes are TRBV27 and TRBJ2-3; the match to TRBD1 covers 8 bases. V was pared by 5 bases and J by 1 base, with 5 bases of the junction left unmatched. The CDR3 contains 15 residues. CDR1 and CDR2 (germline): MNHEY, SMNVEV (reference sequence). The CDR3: CASSLPTGGTDTQYF. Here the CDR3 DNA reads TGTGCCAGCAGTCTCCCGACAGGGGGCACAGATACGCAGTATTTT.

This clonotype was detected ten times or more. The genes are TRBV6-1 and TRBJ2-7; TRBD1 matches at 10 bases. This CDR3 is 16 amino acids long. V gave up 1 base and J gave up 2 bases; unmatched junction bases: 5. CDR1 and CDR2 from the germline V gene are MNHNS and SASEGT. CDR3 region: CASSEVRDRGTYEQYF. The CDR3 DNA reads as TGTGCCAGCAGTGAAGTAAGGGACAGGGGAACCTACGAGCAGTACTTC.

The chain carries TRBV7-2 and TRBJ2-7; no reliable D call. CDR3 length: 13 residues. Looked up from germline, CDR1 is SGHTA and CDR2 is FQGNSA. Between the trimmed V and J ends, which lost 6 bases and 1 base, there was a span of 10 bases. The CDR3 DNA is TGTGCCAGCAGTGGCGTGAGGTCCTACGAGCAGTACTTC. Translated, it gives CASSGVRSYEQYF. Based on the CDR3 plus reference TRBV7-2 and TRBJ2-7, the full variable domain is GAGVSQSPSNKVTEKGKDVELRCDPISGHTALYWYRQSLGQGLEFLIYFQGNSAPDKSGLPSDRFSAERTGGSVSTLTIQRTQQEDSAVYLCASSGVRSYEQYFGPGTRLTVT.

CDR3 coding DNA: TGCAGCTTTCAGGGTGGGGACAGAGTTTACGAGCAGTACTTC. Residues: CSFQGGDRVYEQYF. The chain carries TRBV29-1 and TRBJ2-7, with 7 bases identical to TRBD1. The length of the CDR3 is 14 residues. Losses at the gene ends were 8 bases for V and 4 bases for J; bases not matched to a gene: 14. Germline V CDR1 and CDR2: SQVTM, ANQGSEA.

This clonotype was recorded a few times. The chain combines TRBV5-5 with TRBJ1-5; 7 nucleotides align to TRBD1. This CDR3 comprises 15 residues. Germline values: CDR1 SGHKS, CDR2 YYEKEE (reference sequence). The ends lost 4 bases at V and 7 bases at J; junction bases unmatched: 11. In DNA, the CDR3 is TGTGCCAGCAGCAATGGGGCGACAGGGCTCCAGCCCCAGCATTTT. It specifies CASSNGATGLQPQHF.

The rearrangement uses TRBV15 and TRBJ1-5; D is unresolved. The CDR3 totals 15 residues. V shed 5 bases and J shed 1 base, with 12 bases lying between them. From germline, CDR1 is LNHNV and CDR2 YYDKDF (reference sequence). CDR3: CATSLRAGSNQPQHF. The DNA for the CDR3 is TGTGCCACCAGCTTAAGAGCGGGCAGCAATCAGCCCCAGCATTTT.

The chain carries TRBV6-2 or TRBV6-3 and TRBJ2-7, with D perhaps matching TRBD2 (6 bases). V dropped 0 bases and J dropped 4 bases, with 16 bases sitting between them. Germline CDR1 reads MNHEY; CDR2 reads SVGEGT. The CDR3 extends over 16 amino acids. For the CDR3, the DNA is TGTGCCAGCAGTTACTCCCCGGCGGGGCCGACTTACGAGCAGTACTTC. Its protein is CASSYSPAGPTYEQYF.

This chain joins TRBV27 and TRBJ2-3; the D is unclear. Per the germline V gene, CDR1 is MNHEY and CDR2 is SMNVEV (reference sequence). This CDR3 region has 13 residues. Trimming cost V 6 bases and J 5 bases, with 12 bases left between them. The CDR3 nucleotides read TGTGCCAGCAGGATCCTATCGGGAGATACGCAGTATTTT. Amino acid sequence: CASRILSGDTQYF.

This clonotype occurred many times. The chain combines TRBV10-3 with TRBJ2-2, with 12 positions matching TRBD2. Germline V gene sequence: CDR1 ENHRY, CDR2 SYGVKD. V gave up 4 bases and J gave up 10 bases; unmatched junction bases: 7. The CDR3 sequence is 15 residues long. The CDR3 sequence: CAISGTSGTFAELFF. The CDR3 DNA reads TGTGCCATCAGTGGGACTAGCGGGACATTCGCGGAGCTGTTTTTT.

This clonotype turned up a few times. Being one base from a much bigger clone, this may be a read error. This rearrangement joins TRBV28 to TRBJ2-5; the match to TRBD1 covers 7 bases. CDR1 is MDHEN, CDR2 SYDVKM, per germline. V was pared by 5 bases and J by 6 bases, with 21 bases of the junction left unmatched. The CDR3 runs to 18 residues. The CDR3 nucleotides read TGTGCCAGCAGTAAACAAGAGGGGACAGCTTTTTTTCTCAAGACCCAGTACTTC. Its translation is CASSKQEGTAFFLKTQYF.

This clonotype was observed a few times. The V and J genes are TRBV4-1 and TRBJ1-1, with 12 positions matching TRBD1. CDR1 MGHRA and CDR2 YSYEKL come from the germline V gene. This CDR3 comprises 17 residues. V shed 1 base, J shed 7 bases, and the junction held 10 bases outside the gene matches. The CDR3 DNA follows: TGCGCCAGCAGCCAAGTTACCCTGGGACAGGGGGCCTTTGAAGCTTTCTTT. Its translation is CASSQVTLGQGAFEAFF.

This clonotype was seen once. CDR3 residues: CASSSRGRYYEQYF. The CDR3 bases are TGTGCCAGCAGCTCCCGGGGCAGATATTACGAGCAGTACTTC. The chain carries TRBV5-5 and TRBJ2-7; D may match TRBD1 or TRBD2 (5 bases each). Between the trimmed V and J ends, which lost 3 bases and 4 bases, there was a span of 14 bases. The CDR3 contains 14 residues. Germline values: CDR1 SGHKS, CDR2 YYEKEE (reference sequence).

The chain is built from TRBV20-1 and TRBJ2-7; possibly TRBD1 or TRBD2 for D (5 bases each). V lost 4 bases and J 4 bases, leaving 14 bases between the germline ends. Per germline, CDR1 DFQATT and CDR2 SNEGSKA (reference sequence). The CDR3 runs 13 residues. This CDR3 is CSAIGVGEYEQYF. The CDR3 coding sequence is TGCAGTGCTATAGGGGTCGGGGAGTACGAGCAGTACTTC.

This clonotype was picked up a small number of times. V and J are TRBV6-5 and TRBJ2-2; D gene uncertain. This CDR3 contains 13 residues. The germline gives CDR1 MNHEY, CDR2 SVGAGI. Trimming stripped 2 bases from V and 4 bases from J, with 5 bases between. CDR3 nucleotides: TGTGCCAGCAGTTACGGGGTCACCGGGGAGCTGTTTTTT. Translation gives CASSYGVTGELFF.